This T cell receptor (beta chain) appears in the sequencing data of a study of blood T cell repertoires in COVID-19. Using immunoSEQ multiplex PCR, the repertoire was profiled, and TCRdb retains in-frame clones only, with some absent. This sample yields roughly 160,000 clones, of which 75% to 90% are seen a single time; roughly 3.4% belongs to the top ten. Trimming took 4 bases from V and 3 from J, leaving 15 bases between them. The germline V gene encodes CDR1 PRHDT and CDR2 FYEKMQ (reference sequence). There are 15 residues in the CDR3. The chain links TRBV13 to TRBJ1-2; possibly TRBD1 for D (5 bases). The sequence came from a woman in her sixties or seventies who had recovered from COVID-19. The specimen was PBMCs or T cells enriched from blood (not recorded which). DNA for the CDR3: TGTGCCAGCAGCTCCCCTTCCAGGGCGGACTATGGCTACACCTTC. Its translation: CASSSPSRADYGYTF.